The 11 T cell receptor beta chains below come from one sample, sequenced in a study of neurological immune-mediated disorders. Via MiXCR, TCRdb re-called the 5' RACE reads, giving one row per CDR3 protein. The data contain some 83,000 distinct CDR3 sequences, roughly 2.6% of them singletons. Sequencing was carried out using PBMCs. Receptor source: a woman in her thirties with multiple sclerosis.

This clonotype came up many times. CDR3 coding DNA: TGCAGTGCTAGATCCCGAGGGGCGATGAACACTGAAGCTTTCTTT. It specifies CSARSRGAMNTEAFF. The chain carries TRBV20-1 and TRBJ1-1; D might be TRBD1 (5 bases). The CDR3 is 15 amino acids. V lost 2 bases, J lost 0 bases, and 13 bases lay in between. Germline V gene data show CDR1 as DFQATT and CDR2 as SNEGSKA (reference sequence).

This clonotype has a count of ten or more. The chain combines TRBV12-3 or TRBV12-4 with TRBJ1-2, with 8 bases fitting TRBD1. V was clipped by 9 bases and J by 4 bases; unmatched bases: 7. This CDR3 comprises 13 residues. This CDR3 is CASSPGTGYGYTF. The CDR3 DNA is TGTGCCAGTAGCCCGGGGACAGGCTATGGCTACACCTTC.

This clonotype was counted many times. V and J are TRBV5-1 and TRBJ1-1; D is unclear. The CDR3 sequence is 15 residues long. The V end was cut by 3 bases, the J end by 1 base, with 13 bases between. Germline CDR1 and CDR2: SGHRS and YFSETQ. CDR3 residues: CASSSGRGRNTEAFF. As DNA, the CDR3 is TGCGCCAGCAGCTCCGGACGGGGAAGGAACACTGAAGCTTTCTTT.

This clonotype was counted at least ten times. The chain links TRBV6-2 or TRBV6-3 to TRBJ2-1; 9 positions match TRBD2. This CDR3 has 16 residues. CDR1 is MNHEY, CDR2 SVGEGT, per germline. With V trimmed by 6 bases and J by 4 bases, 10 bases remained unmatched. CDR3 nucleotides: TGTGCCAGCAGGCCGTGGCGGGAGGGCCTATACAATGAGCAGTTCTTC. Its protein is CASRPWREGLYNEQFF.

This clonotype was observed at least ten times. This chain links TRBV29-1 with TRBJ2-5; 7 positions match TRBD2. The junction had 19 bases not matched to a gene; V was cut back by 0 bases and J by 3 bases. Germline lookup yields CDR1 SQVTM and CDR2 ANQGSEA. The CDR3 runs 19 residues. CDR3 protein: CSVEDGLRGGGAPEETQYF. The CDR3 coding sequence is TGCAGCGTTGAAGATGGGCTTCGCGGGGGAGGTGCGCCAGAAGAGACCCAGTACTTC.

This clonotype has at least ten counts. The chain links TRBV29-1 to TRBJ2-3, with 7 bases that match TRBD2. The CDR3 consists of 11 residues. Germline V gene sequence: CDR1 SQVTM, CDR2 ANQGSEA. The CDR3, as DNA: TGCACCGCGGGAGTCCCAGATACGCAGTATTTT. It is translated as CTAGVPDTQYF.

This clonotype was counted ten times or more. V gene TRBV12-3 or TRBV12-4 combines with J gene TRBJ2-7, with 11 positions matching TRBD2. V lost 5 bases, J lost 4 bases, and 7 bases stayed unmatched. The CDR3 is 15 residues long. CDR3 DNA sequence: TGTGCCAGCAGTCCAACTAGCGGGAGTCGGTACGAGCAGTACTTC. Residues: CASSPTSGSRYEQYF.

This clonotype appeared a few times. The V gene is TRBV9, the J gene TRBJ2-3; D is perhaps TRBD2 (6 bases). With 4 bases removed from V and 2 bases from J, the gap between germline ends came to 17 bases. This CDR3 comprises 16 residues. Germline-derived CDR1 and CDR2 are SGDLS and YYNGEE. Written as DNA, the CDR3 is TGTGCCAGCAGCCCCCACTCGCGGGAACCCACAGATACGCAGTATTTT. As protein: CASSPHSREPTDTQYF.

This clonotype was detected ten times or more. The V call is TRBV7-9, the J call TRBJ2-3; no reliable D call. Germline V gene lookup returns CDR1 SEHNR and CDR2 FQNEAQ (reference sequence). The length of the CDR3 is 16 residues. The V and J ends lost 5 bases and 4 bases respectively, with 19 bases between them. CDR3 sequence reads: CASSPPAMGLSDTQYF. In DNA, the CDR3 is TGTGCCAGCAGCCCCCCGGCAATGGGGTTGTCAGATACGCAGTATTTT. The full variable domain, in which reference TRBV7-9 and TRBJ2-3 provide the parts outside the CDR3, is DTGVSQNPRHKITKRGQNVTFRCDPISEHNRLYWYRQTLGQGPEFLTYFQNEAQLEKSRLLSDRFSAERPKGSFSTLEIQRTEQGDSAMYLCASSPPAMGLSDTQYFGPGTRLTVL.

This clonotype was observed a handful of times. Possible read error: a much larger clone is one base away. The CDR3 spells CSAGQGEGSHLHF. Written as DNA, the CDR3 is TGCAGTGCGGGACAGGGGGAGGGATCACACCTCCACTTT. V is TRBV20-1 and J is TRBJ1-6; 11 nucleotides line up with TRBD1. Germline CDR1 and CDR2: DFQATT and SNEGSKA (reference sequence). The CDR3 has 13 amino acids.

This clonotype was detected ten times or more. The chain joins TRBV6-5 to TRBJ2-1, with D possibly being TRBD1 or TRBD2 (5 bases each). The germline V gene encodes CDR1 MNHEY and CDR2 SVGAGI. V was clipped by 7 bases and J by 10 bases, with 11 bases between them. This CDR3 has 11 residues. The CDR3 DNA follows: TGTGCCAGCAATAAGGGGAGAGAGCAGTTCTTC. Protein product: CASNKGREQFF.